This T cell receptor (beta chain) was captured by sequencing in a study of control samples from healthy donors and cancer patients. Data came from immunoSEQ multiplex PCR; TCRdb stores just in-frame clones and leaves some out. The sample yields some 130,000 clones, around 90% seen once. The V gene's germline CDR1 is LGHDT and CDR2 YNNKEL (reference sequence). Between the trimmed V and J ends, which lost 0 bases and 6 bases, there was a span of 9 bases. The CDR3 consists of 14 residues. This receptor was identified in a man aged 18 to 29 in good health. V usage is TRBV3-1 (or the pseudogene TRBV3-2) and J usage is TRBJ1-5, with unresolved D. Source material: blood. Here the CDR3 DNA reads TGTGCCAGCAGCCAAGATTTTGTGGTTCAGCCCCAGCATTTT. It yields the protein CASSQDFVVQPQHF.